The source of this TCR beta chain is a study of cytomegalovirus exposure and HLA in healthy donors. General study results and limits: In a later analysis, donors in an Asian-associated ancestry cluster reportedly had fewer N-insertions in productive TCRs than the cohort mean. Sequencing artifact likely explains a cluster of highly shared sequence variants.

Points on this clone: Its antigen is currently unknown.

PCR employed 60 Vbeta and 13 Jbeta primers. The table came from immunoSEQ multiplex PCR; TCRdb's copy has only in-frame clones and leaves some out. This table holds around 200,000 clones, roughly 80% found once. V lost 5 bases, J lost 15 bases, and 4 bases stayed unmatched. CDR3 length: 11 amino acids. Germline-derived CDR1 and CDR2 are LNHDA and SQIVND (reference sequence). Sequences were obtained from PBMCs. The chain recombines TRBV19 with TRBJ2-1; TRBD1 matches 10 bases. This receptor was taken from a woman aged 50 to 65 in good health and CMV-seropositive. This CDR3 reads CASSDRDRGFF. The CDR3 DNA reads TGTGCCAGTAGTGACCGGGACAGGGGGTTCTTC.